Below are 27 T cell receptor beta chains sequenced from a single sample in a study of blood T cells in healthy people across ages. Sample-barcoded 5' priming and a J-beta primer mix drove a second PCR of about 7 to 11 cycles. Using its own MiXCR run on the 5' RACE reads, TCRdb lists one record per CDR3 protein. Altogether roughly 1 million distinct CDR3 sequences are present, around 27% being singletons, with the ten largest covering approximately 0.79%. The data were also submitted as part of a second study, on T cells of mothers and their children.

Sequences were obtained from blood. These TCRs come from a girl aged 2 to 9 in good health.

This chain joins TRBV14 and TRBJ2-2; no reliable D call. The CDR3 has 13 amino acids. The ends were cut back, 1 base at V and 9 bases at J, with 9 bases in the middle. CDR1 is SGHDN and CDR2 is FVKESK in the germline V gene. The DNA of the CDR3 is TGTGCCAGCAGCCAAGGCCCAGGCTGGGAGCTGTTTTTT. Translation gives CASSQGPGWELFF. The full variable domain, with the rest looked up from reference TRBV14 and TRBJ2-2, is EAGVTQFPSHSVIEKGQTVTLRCDPISGHDNLYWYRRVMGKEIKFLLHFVKESKQDESGMPNNRFLAERTGGTYSTLKVQPAELEDSGVYFCASSQGPGWELFFGEGSRLTVL.

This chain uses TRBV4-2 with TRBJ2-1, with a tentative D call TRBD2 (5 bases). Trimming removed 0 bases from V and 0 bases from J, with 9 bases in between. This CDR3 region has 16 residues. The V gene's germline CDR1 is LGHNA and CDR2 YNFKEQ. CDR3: CASSQDRAGSYNEQFF. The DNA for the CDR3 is TGTGCCAGCAGCCAAGATAGGGCGGGCTCCTACAATGAGCAGTTCTTC.

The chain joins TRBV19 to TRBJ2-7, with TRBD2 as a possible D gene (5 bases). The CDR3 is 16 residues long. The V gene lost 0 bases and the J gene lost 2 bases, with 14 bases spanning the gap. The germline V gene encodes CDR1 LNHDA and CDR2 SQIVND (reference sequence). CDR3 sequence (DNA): TGTGCCAGTAGTATAGATGGTCGAGGGTACACCTACGAGCAGTACTTC. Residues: CASSIDGRGYTYEQYF.

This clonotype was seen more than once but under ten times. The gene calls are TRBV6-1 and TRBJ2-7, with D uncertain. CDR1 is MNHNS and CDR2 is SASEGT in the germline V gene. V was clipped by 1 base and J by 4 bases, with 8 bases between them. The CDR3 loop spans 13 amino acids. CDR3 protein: CASSEGQLYEQYF. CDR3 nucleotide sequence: TGTGCCAGCAGTGAAGGGCAGCTTTACGAGCAGTACTTC.

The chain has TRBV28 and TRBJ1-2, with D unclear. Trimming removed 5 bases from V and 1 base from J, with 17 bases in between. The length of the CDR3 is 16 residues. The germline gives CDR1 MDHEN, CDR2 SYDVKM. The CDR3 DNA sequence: TGTGCCAGCAGTCCGCGCTCCGTGTACCTTAACTATGGCTACACCTTC. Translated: CASSPRSVYLNYGYTF.

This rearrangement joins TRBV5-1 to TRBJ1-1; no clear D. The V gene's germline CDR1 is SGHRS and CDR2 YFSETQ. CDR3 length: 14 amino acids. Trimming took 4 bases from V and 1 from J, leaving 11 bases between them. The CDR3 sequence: CASSPPQPNTEAFF. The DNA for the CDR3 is TGCGCCAGCAGCCCGCCCCAGCCGAACACTGAAGCTTTCTTT.

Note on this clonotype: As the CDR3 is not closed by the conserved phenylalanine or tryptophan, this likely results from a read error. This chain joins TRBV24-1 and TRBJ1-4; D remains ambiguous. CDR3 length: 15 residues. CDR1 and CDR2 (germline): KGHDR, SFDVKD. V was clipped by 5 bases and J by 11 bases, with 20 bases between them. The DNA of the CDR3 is TGTGCCACCAGTGCGTCCAGTTCGAATTCGGGGAAACTGTTTTCT. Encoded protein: CATSASSSNSGKLFS.

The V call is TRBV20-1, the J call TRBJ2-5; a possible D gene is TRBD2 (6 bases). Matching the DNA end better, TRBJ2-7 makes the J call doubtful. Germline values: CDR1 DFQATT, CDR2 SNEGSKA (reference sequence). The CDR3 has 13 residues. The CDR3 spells CSASGDFSYEQYF. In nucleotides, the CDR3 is TGCAGTGCTAGTGGGGACTTCTCCTACGAGCAGTACTTC.

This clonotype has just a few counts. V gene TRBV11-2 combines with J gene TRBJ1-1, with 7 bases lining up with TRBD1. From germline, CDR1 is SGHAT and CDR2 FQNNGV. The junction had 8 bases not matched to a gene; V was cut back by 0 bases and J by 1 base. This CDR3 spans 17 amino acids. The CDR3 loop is CASSLDPTTGPNTEAFF. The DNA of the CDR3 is TGTGCCAGCAGCTTAGACCCCACGACAGGGCCGAACACTGAAGCTTTCTTT.

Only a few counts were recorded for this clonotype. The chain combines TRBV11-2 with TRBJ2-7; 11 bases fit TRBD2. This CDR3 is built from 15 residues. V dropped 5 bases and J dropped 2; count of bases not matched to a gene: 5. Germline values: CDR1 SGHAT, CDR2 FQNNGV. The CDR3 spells CASSVQTSGAYEQYF. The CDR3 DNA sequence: TGTGCCAGCAGCGTACAGACTAGCGGGGCCTACGAGCAGTACTTC.

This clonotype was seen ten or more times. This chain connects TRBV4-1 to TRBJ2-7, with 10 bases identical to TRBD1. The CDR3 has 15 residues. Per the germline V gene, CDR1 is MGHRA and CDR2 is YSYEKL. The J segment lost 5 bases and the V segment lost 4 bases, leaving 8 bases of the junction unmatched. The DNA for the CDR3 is TGCGCCAGCAGCCGAGGGACAGGGGTTGGCGACGAGCAGTACTTC. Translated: CASSRGTGVGDEQYF.

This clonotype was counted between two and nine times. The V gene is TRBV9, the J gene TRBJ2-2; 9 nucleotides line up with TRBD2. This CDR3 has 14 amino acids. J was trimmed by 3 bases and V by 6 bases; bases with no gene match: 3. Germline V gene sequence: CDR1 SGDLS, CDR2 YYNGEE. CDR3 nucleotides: TGTGCCAGCAAAGCGGGAGGCGACACCGGGGAGCTGTTTTTT. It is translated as CASKAGGDTGELFF.

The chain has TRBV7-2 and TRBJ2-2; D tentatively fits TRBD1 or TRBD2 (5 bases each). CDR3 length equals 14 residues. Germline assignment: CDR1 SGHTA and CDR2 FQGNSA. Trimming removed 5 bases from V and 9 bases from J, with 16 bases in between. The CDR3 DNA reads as TGTGCCAGCAGCCCCGGGACCTACCACCGGGAGCTGTTTTTT. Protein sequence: CASSPGTYHRELFF.

CDR3 loop: CASTFQTGYEQYF. For the CDR3, the DNA is TGCGCCAGCACCTTTCAGACAGGGTACGAGCAGTACTTC. This rearrangement joins TRBV5-1 to TRBJ2-7, with 7 positions matching TRBD1. The CDR3 runs 13 residues. Germline assignment: CDR1 SGHRS and CDR2 YFSETQ. J lost 4 bases, V lost 6 bases, and 7 bases had no gene match.

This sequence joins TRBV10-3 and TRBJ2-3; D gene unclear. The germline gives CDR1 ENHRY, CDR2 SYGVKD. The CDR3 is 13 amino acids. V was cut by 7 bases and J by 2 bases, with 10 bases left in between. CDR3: CAINWPDTDTQYF. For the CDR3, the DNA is TGTGCCATCAATTGGCCTGACACAGATACGCAGTATTTT.

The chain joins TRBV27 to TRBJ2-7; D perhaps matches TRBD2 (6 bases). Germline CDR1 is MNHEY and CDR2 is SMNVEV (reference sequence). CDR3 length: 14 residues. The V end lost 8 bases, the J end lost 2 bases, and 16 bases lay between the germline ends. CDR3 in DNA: TGTGCCAGCCGCTCAGGGAGGCTCCCCTACGAGCAGTACTTC. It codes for CASRSGRLPYEQYF.

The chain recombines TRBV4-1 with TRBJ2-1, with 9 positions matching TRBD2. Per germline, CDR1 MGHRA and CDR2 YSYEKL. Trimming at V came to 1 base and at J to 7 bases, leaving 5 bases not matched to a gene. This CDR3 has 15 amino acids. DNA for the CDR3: TGCGCCAGCAGCCAAGGGCCAGCGGGAGGTAATGAGCAGTTCTTC. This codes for CASSQGPAGGNEQFF.

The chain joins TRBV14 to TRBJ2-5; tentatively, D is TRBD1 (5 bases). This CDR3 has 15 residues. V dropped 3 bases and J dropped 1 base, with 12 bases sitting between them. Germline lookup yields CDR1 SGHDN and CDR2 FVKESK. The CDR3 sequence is CASSHLRQGQETQYF. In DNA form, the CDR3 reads TGTGCCAGCAGCCACCTACGCCAGGGCCAAGAGACCCAGTACTTC.

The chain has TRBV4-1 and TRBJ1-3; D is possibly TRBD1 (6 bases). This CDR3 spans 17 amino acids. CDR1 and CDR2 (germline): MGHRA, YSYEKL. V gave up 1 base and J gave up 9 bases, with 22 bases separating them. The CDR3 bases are TGCGCCAGCAGCCAAGCGCCTGCGGGGGGGCCCGACTTCACCATATATTTT. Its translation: CASSQAPAGGPDFTIYF.

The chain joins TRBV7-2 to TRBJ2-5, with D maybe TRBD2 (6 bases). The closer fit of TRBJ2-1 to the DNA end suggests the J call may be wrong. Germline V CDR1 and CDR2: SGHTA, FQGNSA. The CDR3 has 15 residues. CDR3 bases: TGTGCCAGCAGCCCCGGCTGGGGGGAGTATCATGAGCAGTTCTTC. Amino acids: CASSPGWGEYHEQFF.

The DNA of the CDR3 is TGTGCCAGCAGTTCGTCAGGGTTTATCAATCAGCCCCAGCATTTT. This encodes CASSSSGFINQPQHF. The chain has TRBV12-3 or TRBV12-4 and TRBJ1-5; TRBD1 is a possible D gene (5 bases). Trimming stripped 4 bases from V and 3 bases from J, with 13 bases between. The CDR3 is made up of 15 amino acids.

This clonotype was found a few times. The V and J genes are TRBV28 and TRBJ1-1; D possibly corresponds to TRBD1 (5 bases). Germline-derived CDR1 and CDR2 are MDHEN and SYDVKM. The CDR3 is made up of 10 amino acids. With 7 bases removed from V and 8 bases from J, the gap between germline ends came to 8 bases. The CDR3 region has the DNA TGTGCCAGCAAGGGGATGGAAGCTTTCTTT. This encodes CASKGMEAFF.

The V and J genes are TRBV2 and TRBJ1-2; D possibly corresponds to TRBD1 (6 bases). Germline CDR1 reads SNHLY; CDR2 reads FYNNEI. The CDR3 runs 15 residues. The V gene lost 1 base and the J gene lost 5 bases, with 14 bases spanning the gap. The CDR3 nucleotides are TGTGCCAGCAGTGAAGTTAAAGGGAGGGGGTATGGCTACACCTTC. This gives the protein CASSEVKGRGYGYTF.

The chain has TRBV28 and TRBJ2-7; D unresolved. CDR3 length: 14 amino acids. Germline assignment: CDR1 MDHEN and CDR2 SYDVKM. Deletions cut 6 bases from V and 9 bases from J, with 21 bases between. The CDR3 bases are TGTGCCAGCAGGTCAGCCATTCAAACGGTCCGGCAGTACTTC. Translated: CASRSAIQTVRQYF.

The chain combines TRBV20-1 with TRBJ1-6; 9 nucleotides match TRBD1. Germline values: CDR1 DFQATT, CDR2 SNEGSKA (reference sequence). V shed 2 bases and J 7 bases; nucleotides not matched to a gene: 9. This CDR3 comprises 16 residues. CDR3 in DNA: TGCAGTGCTAGACCCGGGACAGGGTGGGCGAATTCACCCCTCCACTTT. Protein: CSARPGTGWANSPLHF.

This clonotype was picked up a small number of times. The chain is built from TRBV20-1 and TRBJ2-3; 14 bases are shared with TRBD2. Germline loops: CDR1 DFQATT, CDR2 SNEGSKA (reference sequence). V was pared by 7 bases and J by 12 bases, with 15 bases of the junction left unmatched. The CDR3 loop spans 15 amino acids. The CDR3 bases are TGCAGTGGGATTCGACTAGCGGGAGGGGCAGGTACACAGTATTTT. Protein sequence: CSGIRLAGGAGTQYF.

The CDR3 loop is CASSGRWDRNNQPQHF. The CDR3 nucleotides are TGTGCCAGCAGTGGTAGGTGGGACAGAAACAATCAGCCCCAGCATTTT. The chain combines TRBV6-1 with TRBJ1-5; 7 bases are a match to TRBD1. Germline CDR1 MNHNS, CDR2 SASEGT. V shed 4 bases, J shed 3 bases, and the junction held 9 bases outside the gene matches. The CDR3 is 16 amino acids.